The 6 T cell receptor beta chains below come from one sample, sequenced in a study of prognosis after radiotherapy for stage I lung cancer. The TCR beta CDR3 region was amplified from genomic DNA, with two rounds of multiplex PCR being used for the amplification. During first-round PCR, primers specific to each TRBV and TRBJ gene were used. Each CDR3 protein is one row after TCRdb ran MiXCR on the multiplex PCR reads. The sample holds fewer than 15,000 distinct CDR3 sequences, around 50% seen once. The sample in question was PBMCs, obtained before or after stereotactic body radiation therapy (not recorded which). These receptor sequences come from a donor over 45 with non-small cell lung cancer.

As regards this clonotype: This probably arose from a read error, given a far larger clone one base away. The chain has TRBV6-8 and TRBJ2-3; 13 bases are a match to TRBD2. Germline CDR1 reads MNHGY; CDR2 reads SAAAGT. The length of the CDR3 is 18 residues. The CDR3 sequence: CVSTRHPTSGRALDTQYF. CDR3 nucleotides: TGTGTCAGCACACGACACCCTACTAGCGGGAGGGCTTTAGATACGCAGTATTTT.

By sample fraction, this clonotype is medium-sized (0.01 to 0.1%). The chain uses TRBV2 and TRBJ2-2; possibly TRBD1 for D (6 bases). The germline CDR1 and CDR2 sequences are SNHLY and FYNNEI. The germline V and J ends were trimmed by 2 bases and 6 bases, with 7 bases remaining between them. This CDR3 spans 13 amino acids. The CDR3 region is CASSEQGSGELFF. The CDR3 bases are TGTGCCAGCAGTGAACAGGGGTCCGGGGAGCTGTTTTTT.

The chain is built from TRBV7-2 and TRBJ2-7, with 7 bases that match TRBD2. Germline V gene lookup returns CDR1 SGHTA and CDR2 FQGNSA. CDR3 length: 15 amino acids. Unmatched junction bases numbered 7, after V lost 0 bases and J lost 5 bases. This CDR3 reads CASSLAAREMDEQYF. The CDR3 nucleotides are TGTGCCAGCAGCTTAGCCGCGCGGGAGATGGACGAGCAGTACTTC.

The count of this clonotype is one. With only one base between it and a far larger clone, this is likely a read error. The chain recombines TRBV7-9 with TRBJ1-2; possible D gene TRBD1, 6 bases. V lost 6 bases and J 5 bases, leaving 13 bases between the germline ends. CDR1 and CDR2 (germline): SEHNR, FQNEAQ (reference sequence). This CDR3 has 13 residues. CDR3 bases: TGTGCCAGCAGACAAGGACAGTCTTATGGCTACACCTTC. Amino acids: CASRQGQSYGYTF.

This clonotype was recorded at least ten times. V is TRBV5-4 and J is TRBJ1-2, with D maybe TRBD1 (5 bases). The CDR3 has 16 amino acids. V lost 0 bases to trimming and J lost 0 bases, with 12 bases between them. CDR1 SGHNT and CDR2 YYREEE come from the germline V gene (reference sequence). The CDR3 nucleotides read TGTGCCAGCAGCTTGGGAGGGACTGCCCCTAACTATGGCTACACCTTC. As protein: CASSLGGTAPNYGYTF.

About this clonotype: This could be a read error, since a much larger clone is one nucleotide away. The rearrangement joins TRBV5-1 to TRBJ2-1, with D tentatively TRBD2 (5 bases). Trimming removed 3 bases from V and 12 bases from J, with 10 bases in between. This CDR3 comprises 11 residues. The V gene's germline CDR1 is SGHRS and CDR2 YFSETQ. CDR3 amino acids: CASSSGYGQFF. CDR3 nucleotides: TGCGCCAGCAGCTCGGGATATGGGCAGTTCTTC.